This entry lists 10 T cell receptor beta chains sequenced from one sample in a study of control samples from healthy donors and cancer patients. Data came from immunoSEQ multiplex PCR; TCRdb stores just in-frame clones and leaves some out. The sample has some 120,000 clones, 88% seen once; the top ten hold roughly 2.5%. The source material was blood. Receptors were obtained from a woman in her 70s in good health.

The rearrangement joins TRBV19 to TRBJ1-6, with 8 bases aligning to TRBD1. The V gene's germline CDR1 is LNHDA and CDR2 SQIVND (reference sequence). After removal of 8 bases from V and 7 bases from J, the junction contained 1 base not matched to a gene. This CDR3 is built from 12 residues. CDR3 residues: CASRTGNSPLHF. The CDR3 DNA reads TGTGCCAGTCGGACAGGGAATTCACCCCTCCACTTT.

The chain recombines TRBV6-5 with TRBJ1-4; D is undetermined. Trimming left V 8 bases short and J 6 bases short, with 16 bases between. Germline assignment: CDR1 MNHEY and CDR2 SVGAGI. This CDR3 spans 14 amino acids. The CDR3: CASREVSGYEKLFF. CDR3 nucleotides: TGTGCCAGCCGAGAGGTGTCAGGTTATGAAAAACTGTTTTTT.

J is TRBJ2-2 and V is TRBV7-9, with 8 bases that match TRBD1. Germline CDR1 reads SEHNR; CDR2 reads FQNEAQ (reference sequence). CDR3 size: 16 residues. The J segment lost 2 bases and the V segment lost 3 bases, leaving 5 bases of the junction unmatched. The CDR3 region is CASSFGTGTNTGELFF. As DNA, the CDR3 is TGTGCCAGCAGCTTTGGGACAGGAACTAACACCGGGGAGCTGTTTTTT.

This chain uses TRBV4-1 with TRBJ1-6; D is possibly TRBD1 (5 bases). Germline V gives CDR1 MGHRA, CDR2 YSYEKL. This CDR3 spans 17 amino acids. V lost 4 bases to trimming and J lost 7 bases, with 20 bases between them. The DNA of the CDR3 is TGCGCCAGCAGCCCAACACTCCTAAGGGGAGGGAATTCACCCCTCCACTTT. Amino acid sequence: CASSPTLLRGGNSPLHF.

V usage is TRBV11-2 and J usage is TRBJ2-7, with 10 bases identical to TRBD2. The germline gives CDR1 SGHAT, CDR2 FQNNGV. With V trimmed by 2 bases and J by 6 bases, 4 bases remained unmatched. The CDR3 runs to 14 residues. CDR3 bases: TGTGCCAGCAGCTTACCTAGCGGGGGAGGCGAGCAGTACTTC. Residues: CASSLPSGGGEQYF.

The chain has TRBV6-6 and TRBJ2-2; 7 bases fit TRBD1. Per germline, CDR1 MNHNY and CDR2 SVGAGI (reference sequence). The CDR3 totals 15 residues. The ends lost 0 bases at V and 6 bases at J; junction bases unmatched: 4. The CDR3 DNA is TGTGCCAGCAGTTACTCGGGGCAGGGGGCCGGGGAGCTGTTTTTT. Translation gives CASSYSGQGAGELFF.

This rearrangement joins TRBV29-1 to TRBJ2-7; 8 bases match TRBD1. This CDR3 is 15 amino acids long. V shed 0 bases and J 4 bases; nucleotides not matched to a gene: 8. Germline-derived CDR1 and CDR2 are SQVTM and ANQGSEA. The CDR3 protein is CSVEDTDRAGYEQYF. As DNA, the CDR3 is TGCAGCGTTGAAGACACGGACAGGGCTGGGTACGAGCAGTACTTC.

Remarks on this clone: The junction and the germline gene differ at one end; a read error may be behind it. V gene TRBV11-3 combines with J gene TRBJ2-1; 8 bases are a match to TRBD1. CDR1 is SGHNT, CDR2 YENEEA, per germline. This CDR3 is 12 amino acids long. The CDR3 nucleotides read TGTACCAGCAGCTTACAGGGGGGTGAGCAGTTCTTC. This encodes CTSSLQGGEQFF.

The chain couples TRBV20-1 to TRBJ2-1, with D unclear. Trimming left V 5 bases short and J 3 bases short, with 2 bases between. The CDR3 spans 10 residues. Germline CDR1 DFQATT, CDR2 SNEGSKA (reference sequence). Here the CDR3 reads CSADYNEQFF. Here the CDR3 DNA reads TGCAGTGCTGACTACAATGAGCAGTTCTTC.

This rearrangement joins TRBV2 to TRBJ2-1; 7 nucleotides line up with TRBD2. The CDR3 runs 13 residues. Per germline, CDR1 SNHLY and CDR2 FYNNEI. The V segment lost 6 bases and the J segment 1 base; nucleotides outside the gene matches: 0. CDR3 region: CASSGGSYNEQFF. The CDR3 DNA follows: TGTGCCAGCAGCGGGGGGTCCTACAATGAGCAGTTCTTC.